This entry features one T cell receptor (beta chain) sequence. These data come from a study of blood T cell repertoires in COVID-19. Study-wide context: Italy, Spain and the United States were the sources of the convalescent and acute COVID-19 samples. T cells, B-cell-depleted T cells, or PBMCs provided the cDNA or gDNA that served as material.

As processed by the authors: Scientists estimated how many nucleated cells there were by amplifying reference gene primers. Clones were read by immunoSEQ multiplex PCR, and TCRdb kept only the in-frame ones, dropping some. For V, J and clone size, that table is used; D and trimming come from the DNA. This table holds about 55,000 clones, around 85% found once. This CDR3 is built from 16 residues. Germline assignment: CDR1 MNHEY and CDR2 SVGAGI. V was pared by 2 bases and J by 12 bases, with 20 bases between. Sequences were obtained from peripheral blood. This chain links TRBV6-5 with TRBJ1-6; tentatively, D is TRBD1 (6 bases). This sequence was found in a human donor in a cohort sampled during active COVID-19. The CDR3 DNA follows: TGTGCCAGCAGTTACGGGGCGGACAGCCGTGGCGGACCCCTCCACTTT. Translation gives CASSYGADSRGGPLHF.